This T cell receptor (beta chain) originates from a study of T cell responses to AZD1222 COVID-19 vaccine. For the study at large: Pooling was applied to second doses at about 4 or about 12 weeks.

This clone was detected once. Its antigen remains unidentified. Study-level findings and limits: Baseline serology detected seropositivity in only five to seven AZD1222 recipients. There were repertoire samples only from the period after the peak T cell response.

Here immunoSEQ multiplex PCR was the method, and the copy in TCRdb shows in-frame clones only, minus some. Of just over 80,000 clones listed, 80% to 90% were seen once; the top ten hold roughly 5.6%. This TCR derives from an adult in good health. The input for sequencing was peripheral blood, taken on day 0 of AZD1222 vaccination.

The CDR3 loop is CASSLEVGYTEAFF. The CDR3 DNA is TGTGCCAGCAGCTTGGAGGTGGGTTACACTGAAGCTTTCTTT. The chain couples TRBV5-5 to TRBJ1-1; D ambiguous. CDR1 is SGHKS and CDR2 is YYEKEE in the germline V gene (reference sequence). Trimming took 0 bases from V and 3 from J, leaving 9 bases between them. The CDR3 has 14 residues.